This T cell receptor beta chain is from a study of blood T cell repertoires in COVID-19. Study-wide context: Sample material is recorded as cDNA or gDNA derived from T cells, B-cell-depleted T cells, or PBMCs.

Cohort allocation depended upon clinical history that participants reported. The data were produced by immunoSEQ multiplex PCR, yet TCRdb's version contains in-frame clones alone and is incomplete. The sample contains approximately 220,000 clones, roughly 84% of which appear only once. This CDR3 has 12 residues. Trimming stripped 0 bases from V and 4 bases from J, with 4 bases between. Looked up from germline, CDR1 is LGHDT and CDR2 is YNNKEL (reference sequence). The clonotype was recovered from a woman in her 40s who had recovered from COVID-19. Sequencing input: PBMCs or T cells enriched from blood (not recorded which). The chain uses TRBV3-1 (or the pseudogene TRBV3-2) and TRBJ2-7, with D unclear. The CDR3 coding sequence is TGTGCCAGCAGCCAAGATCTATACGAGCAGTACTTC. Translation: CASSQDLYEQYF.